The sequence of this T cell receptor beta chain was determined in a study of T cells in Graves' hyperthyroidism and ophthalmopathy. The table lists this clonotype with a few counts. The antigen remains undetermined. Using RNA transcripts as the source, TCR beta CDR3 regions were amplified. HTBI primers drove first-round RT-PCR of the TCR CDR3. In TCRdb, the multiplex PCR reads were re-called with MiXCR into one record per CDR3 protein. The table has roughly 420,000 distinct CDR3 sequences, around 15% seen once. Findings and caveats of the study: Most expanded thyroid clonotypes above 0.001 also appeared in blood. With a median lead of around 6.7 months before onset, the model predicted ophthalmopathy. Ophthalmopathy and stable hyperthyroidism were told apart by a 13 V-J model.

The source of this sequence is a woman aged 18-35 years with Graves' hyperthyroidism. Specimen: blood.

CDR3 DNA: TGCAGTGCCCTCGATATACTCGCGGGAGGTCGCAATGAGCAGTTCTTC. Encoded protein: CSALDILAGGRNEQFF. The gene calls are TRBV20-1 and TRBJ2-1; 8 positions agree with TRBD2. V shed 6 bases and J 6 bases; nucleotides not matched to a gene: 16. The CDR3 has 16 amino acids. Germline V gene lookup returns CDR1 DFQATT and CDR2 SNEGSKA (reference sequence).